The 30 T cell receptor beta chains presented below share a single source sample, sequenced in a study of metastatic and nonmetastatic thyroid tumors. Through MiXCR, TCRdb re-clonotyped the PCR reads. The profile shows 7,000 to 8,500 clones, less than 35% of them singletons. Until they underwent thyroid surgery, no patient had received any treatment. Sequencing used tumor tissue. Every receptor here comes from a female donor with papillary thyroid cancer or a benign thyroid nodule (not recorded which). Some clones in this sample may be carry-over from other donors' samples.

This clone occurred many times. The CDR3 region has the DNA TGTGCCAGCAGCCAATACGGGGAAAATTATGGCTACACCTTC. Translation gives CASSQYGENYGYTF. The genes are TRBV3-1 and TRBJ1-2; D remains ambiguous. The CDR3 length is 14 residues. The germline CDR1 and CDR2 sequences are LGHDT and YNNKEL (reference sequence). V lost 2 bases and J lost 5, with 12 bases in between.

This clone was counted between two and nine times. This chain joins TRBV5-1 and TRBJ1-2, with TRBD1 matching 8 bases. The V and J ends lost 4 bases and 3 bases, in that order; junction bases with no gene match: 5. There are 14 residues in the CDR3. The germline V gene has CDR1 SGHRS and CDR2 YFSETQ. The CDR3 spells CASSHGQGYYGYTF. For the CDR3, the DNA is TGCGCCAGCAGCCACGGACAGGGTTACTATGGCTACACCTTC.

In DNA, the CDR3 is TGTGCCAGCAGCTTAGGTTCACCCCTCCACTTT. Its translation is CASSLGSPLHF. The chain is built from TRBV7-8 and TRBJ1-6; D is uncertain. The CDR3 is 11 amino acids. Germline CDR1 is SGHVS and CDR2 is FQNEAQ. Trimming took 1 base from V and 9 from J, leaving 1 base between them.

V usage is TRBV7-3 and J usage is TRBJ2-2, with 7 bases that match TRBD2. The CDR3 is 15 residues long. CDR1 is SGHTA and CDR2 is FQGTGA in the germline V gene. V was clipped by 5 bases and J by 6 bases; unmatched bases: 9. In nucleotides, the CDR3 is TGTGCCAGCAGCCAAATGGGGGGAGGGCCCGGGGAGCTGTTTTTT. Translating it yields CASSQMGGGPGELFF.

The rearrangement joins TRBV7-3 to TRBJ2-3; D uncertain. The germline CDR1 and CDR2 sequences are SGHTA and FQGTGA. Trimming stripped 0 bases from V and 1 base from J, with 5 bases between. This CDR3 is 14 amino acids long. The CDR3 sequence: CASSLTPGTDTQYF. In DNA, the CDR3 is TGTGCCAGCAGCTTAACTCCGGGCACAGATACGCAGTATTTT.

On this clone itself: The sample holds other DNA sequences that translate to the same CDR3. This rearrangement joins TRBV27 to TRBJ2-3; D might be TRBD1 (5 bases). Germline loops: CDR1 MNHEY, CDR2 SMNVEV (reference sequence). V dropped 6 bases and J dropped 5 bases, with 12 bases sitting between them. There are 13 residues in the CDR3. CDR3 nucleotides: TGTGCCAGCAGAACAGGAGCTGTAGATACGCAGTATTTT. Amino acids: CASRTGAVDTQYF.

V gene TRBV5-1 combines with J gene TRBJ1-2, with D maybe TRBD1 (5 bases). CDR1 SGHRS and CDR2 YFSETQ come from the germline V gene. V lost 2 bases to trimming and J lost 4 bases, with 9 bases between them. The CDR3 runs to 13 residues. The CDR3 protein is CASSLWQGYGYTF. CDR3 DNA: TGCGCCAGCAGCTTATGGCAGGGCTATGGCTACACCTTC. Variable domain in full (rest from reference TRBV5-1 and TRBJ1-2): KAGVTQTPRYLIKTRGQQVTLSCSPISGHRSVSWYQQTPGQGLQFLFEYFSETQRNKGNFPGRFSGRQFSNSRSEMNVSTLELGDSALYLCASSLWQGYGYTFGSGTRLTVV.

The sample holds many counts of this clone. The missing conserved phenylalanine or tryptophan at the end of this CDR3 makes a read error likely. Because the CDR3's place on the DNA is in doubt, the DNA is left out and the CDR3 is given as listed by TCRdb. The chain employs TRBV20-1 and TRBJ2-5. Germline loops: CDR1 DFQATT, CDR2 SNEGSKA (reference sequence). Termini included, the CDR3 measures 9 amino acids. CDR3 region: CSARETQDI.

This clone was counted once. The V call is TRBV11-2, the J call TRBJ1-2, with 7 bases aligning to TRBD1. CDR3 size: 12 residues. CDR1 and CDR2 (germline): SGHAT, FQNNGV. J was trimmed by 6 bases and V by 5 bases; bases with no gene match: 3. The CDR3 DNA reads TGTGCCAGCAGCCGTACAGGGGATGGCTACACCTTC. Residues: CASSRTGDGYTF.

V usage is TRBV27 and J usage is TRBJ2-1; D possibly corresponds to TRBD1 (5 bases). This CDR3 region has 16 residues. V was trimmed by 4 bases and J by 4 bases, leaving 17 bases between them. The germline V gene encodes CDR1 MNHEY and CDR2 SMNVEV (reference sequence). The CDR3 DNA reads as TGTGCCAGCAGTTCAGGGTCAATTGGGTCGTACAATGAGCAGTTCTTC. Its translation: CASSSGSIGSYNEQFF.

This chain joins TRBV5-1 and TRBJ1-2; no clear D. The ends were cut back, 0 bases at V and 0 bases at J, with 6 bases in the middle. Germline V gene lookup returns CDR1 SGHRS and CDR2 YFSETQ. The CDR3 has 14 amino acids. CDR3 amino acids: CASSLGPANYGYTF. In nucleotides, the CDR3 is TGCGCCAGCAGCTTGGGTCCAGCTAACTATGGCTACACCTTC.

The chain uses TRBV11-2 and TRBJ2-1; 10 bases map to TRBD1. V was pared by 5 bases and J by 4 bases, with 5 bases of the junction left unmatched. This CDR3 has 15 residues. CDR1 and CDR2 (germline): SGHAT, FQNNGV. CDR3 loop: CASSRPGQGYNEQFF. The CDR3 nucleotides read TGTGCCAGCAGCCGGCCGGGACAGGGGTACAATGAGCAGTTCTTC.

In its sample, this clone ranks as large. The CDR3 DNA follows: TGTGCCTGTAATACCGGCAATGAGCAGTTCTTC. This gives the protein CACNTGNEQFF. The chain combines TRBV19 with TRBJ2-1; the D is unclear. The CDR3 spans 11 residues. Per the germline V gene, CDR1 is LNHDA and CDR2 is SQIVND (reference sequence). Trimming stripped 11 bases from V and 6 bases from J, with 11 bases between.

This clone was seen more than once but under ten times. The J gene is TRBJ2-1, the V gene TRBV9, with D uncertain. Germline lookup yields CDR1 SGDLS and CDR2 YYNGEE. V gave up 0 bases and J gave up 1 base, with 8 bases separating them. This CDR3 is built from 15 residues. The CDR3, as DNA: TGTGCCAGCAGCGTAGGTCAGAATTCCTACAATGAGCAGTTCTTC. As protein: CASSVGQNSYNEQFF.

This clone was recorded a few times. The V call is TRBV20-1, the J call TRBJ2-7, with 12 positions matching TRBD2. V lost 2 bases to trimming and J lost 5 bases; unmatched junction nucleotides: 7. This CDR3 region has 15 residues. Germline CDR1 DFQATT, CDR2 SNEGSKA (reference sequence). This chain's CDR3 is CSARSLAGGSDEQYF. For the CDR3, the DNA is TGCAGTGCTAGAAGCCTAGCGGGAGGGAGCGACGAGCAGTACTTC.

The rearrangement links TRBV28 to TRBJ1-6; no clear D. The V and J ends lost 4 bases and 7 bases respectively, with 8 bases between them. CDR3 size: 13 residues. Germline V lookup: CDR1 MDHEN, CDR2 SYDVKM. The CDR3 region is CASSYKMNSPLHF. CDR3 coding DNA: TGTGCCAGCAGTTACAAGATGAATTCACCCCTCCACTTT.

By frequency in the sample, this clone is medium-sized (0.01 to 0.1%). The J gene is TRBJ1-2, the V gene TRBV5-1, with D perhaps matching TRBD1 (5 bases). Trimming removed 3 bases from V and 1 base from J, with 19 bases in between. Germline V gives CDR1 SGHRS, CDR2 YFSETQ. The CDR3 is made up of 17 amino acids. The CDR3 reads CASSWGVPGRDNYGYTF. The CDR3 bases are TGCGCCAGCAGCTGGGGGGTCCCGGGACGGGATAACTATGGCTACACCTTC.

This clone was observed a handful of times. The chain recombines TRBV24-1 with TRBJ1-2; 9 nucleotides match TRBD1. Germline trimming cut 3 bases from V and 5 bases from J; bases unmatched to any gene: 6. The CDR3 sequence is 15 residues long. CDR1 and CDR2 from the germline V gene are KGHDR and SFDVKD. CDR3 coding DNA: TGTGCCACCAGTGATCCTCGGACAGGGGCTTATGGCTACACCTTC. It is translated as CATSDPRTGAYGYTF.

The chain carries TRBV2 and TRBJ1-3, with 9 nucleotides matching TRBD1. With 5 bases clipped from V and 0 bases from J, the junction kept 5 bases outside the gene matches. The germline V gene has CDR1 SNHLY and CDR2 FYNNEI. The CDR3 has 16 amino acids. For the CDR3, the DNA is TGTGCCAGCAGTCTGGACAGGGGAACCTCTGGAAACACCATATATTTT. Translating gives CASSLDRGTSGNTIYF.

This chain joins TRBV6-1 and TRBJ2-1; D ambiguous. CDR3 length: 15 residues. Germline CDR1 is MNHNS and CDR2 is SASEGT. The germline V and J ends were trimmed by 0 bases and 0 bases, with 6 bases remaining between them. The DNA for the CDR3 is TGTGCCAGCAGTGAAGCTTATAGCTCCTACAATGAGCAGTTCTTC. It yields the protein CASSEAYSSYNEQFF.

The chain employs TRBV27 and TRBJ1-2, with D possibly being TRBD1 (5 bases). From germline, CDR1 is MNHEY and CDR2 SMNVEV (reference sequence). CDR3 length equals 14 residues. The V gene lost 4 bases and the J gene lost 1 base, with 10 bases spanning the gap. CDR3 coding DNA: TGTGCCAGCAGTTACGGACAAAGTAACTATGGCTACACCTTC. Translation: CASSYGQSNYGYTF.

This chain links TRBV7-6 with TRBJ1-5; D unresolved. The ends were cut back, 0 bases at V and 4 bases at J, with 16 bases in the middle. CDR1 and CDR2 (germline): SGHVS, FNYEAQ. There are 17 residues in the CDR3. For the CDR3, the DNA is TGTGCCAGCAGCTTAGCGCTCGACATGCGGTTTAATCAGCCCCAGCATTTT. It yields the protein CASSLALDMRFNQPQHF. The whole variable domain, remainder taken from reference TRBV7-6 and TRBJ1-5, is GAGVSQSPRYKVTKRGQDVALRCDPISGHVSLYWYRQALGQGPEFLTYFNYEAQQDKSGLPNDRFSAERPEGSISTLTIQRTEQRDSAMYRCASSLALDMRFNQPQHFGDGTRLSIL.

This sequence joins TRBV7-2 and TRBJ2-1; D remains ambiguous. Trimming took 2 bases from V and 8 from J, leaving 16 bases between them. The germline V gene encodes CDR1 SGHTA and CDR2 FQGNSA. The CDR3 has 15 residues. The CDR3 nucleotides read TGTGCCAGCAGCTTAAGTCCCTACAGTTTGGATGAGCAGTTCTTC. It is translated as CASSLSPYSLDEQFF.

The V and J genes are TRBV6-1 and TRBJ2-7; weak D call: TRBD1 (6 bases). Trimming stripped 7 bases from V and 4 bases from J, with 20 bases between. CDR1 MNHNS and CDR2 SASEGT come from the germline V gene. The CDR3 has 15 residues. CDR3 bases: TGTGCCAGCACAGGGGCCTGGGGATGGACTTACGAGCAGTACTTC. It translates to CASTGAWGWTYEQYF.

This chain connects TRBV10-3 to TRBJ2-5; 8 bases line up with TRBD1. V was clipped by 3 bases and J by 0 bases; unmatched bases: 3. The CDR3 extends over 15 amino acids. Germline V gene data show CDR1 as ENHRY and CDR2 as SYGVKD. CDR3 sequence (DNA): TGTGCCATCAGTGAACCGGACAGGGACCAAGAGACCCAGTACTTC. It codes for CAISEPDRDQETQYF.

By share, this clone ranks as large (0.1 to 1%). CDR3 protein: CASSERASTEAFF. The CDR3 region has the DNA TGTGCCAGCAGTGAGCGGGCGTCCACTGAAGCTTTCTTT. V is TRBV6-1 and J is TRBJ1-1; D is unresolved. The CDR3 consists of 13 residues. V was trimmed by 3 bases and J by 4 bases, leaving 9 bases between them. Germline V gene sequence: CDR1 MNHNS, CDR2 SASEGT.

The chain has TRBV4-2 and TRBJ1-2; tentatively, D is TRBD1 (6 bases). CDR1 LGHNA and CDR2 YNFKEQ come from the germline V gene. The V gene lost 4 bases and the J gene lost 8 bases, with 20 bases spanning the gap. The CDR3 consists of 15 residues. The CDR3 loop reads CASSPADIQGRGYTF. The CDR3, as DNA: TGTGCCAGCAGCCCAGCCGATATACAGGGTCGCGGCTACACCTTC.

The V call is TRBV20-1, the J call TRBJ2-7, with 8 positions matching TRBD2. Germline lookup yields CDR1 DFQATT and CDR2 SNEGSKA (reference sequence). There are 15 residues in the CDR3. Germline trimming cut 2 bases from V and 0 bases from J; bases unmatched to any gene: 6. The CDR3 DNA sequence: TGCAGTGCTAGACCCGGGACTAGAATCTCCTACGAGCAGTACTTC. Translating it yields CSARPGTRISYEQYF.

In this sample, this clone is medium-sized (0.01 to 0.1%). The rearrangement uses TRBV27 and TRBJ2-5; the D gene is possibly TRBD1 (5 bases). Between the trimmed V and J ends, which lost 5 bases and 7 bases, there was a span of 17 bases. The CDR3 runs 14 residues. In germline, CDR1 is MNHEY, CDR2 SMNVEV (reference sequence). The CDR3 DNA is TGTGCCAGCAGTCCCTATGGGGCTGGGATGACCCAGTACTTC. It specifies CASSPYGAGMTQYF.

This clone has just a few counts. The genes are TRBV2 and TRBJ2-7; a weak D match, TRBD1 (5 bases). This CDR3 contains 14 residues. In germline, CDR1 is SNHLY, CDR2 FYNNEI. The ends were cut back, 6 bases at V and 1 base at J, with 13 bases in the middle. The CDR3 sequence is CASRENRMSYEQYF. In DNA form, the CDR3 reads TGTGCCAGCAGGGAAAACAGGATGTCCTACGAGCAGTACTTC.